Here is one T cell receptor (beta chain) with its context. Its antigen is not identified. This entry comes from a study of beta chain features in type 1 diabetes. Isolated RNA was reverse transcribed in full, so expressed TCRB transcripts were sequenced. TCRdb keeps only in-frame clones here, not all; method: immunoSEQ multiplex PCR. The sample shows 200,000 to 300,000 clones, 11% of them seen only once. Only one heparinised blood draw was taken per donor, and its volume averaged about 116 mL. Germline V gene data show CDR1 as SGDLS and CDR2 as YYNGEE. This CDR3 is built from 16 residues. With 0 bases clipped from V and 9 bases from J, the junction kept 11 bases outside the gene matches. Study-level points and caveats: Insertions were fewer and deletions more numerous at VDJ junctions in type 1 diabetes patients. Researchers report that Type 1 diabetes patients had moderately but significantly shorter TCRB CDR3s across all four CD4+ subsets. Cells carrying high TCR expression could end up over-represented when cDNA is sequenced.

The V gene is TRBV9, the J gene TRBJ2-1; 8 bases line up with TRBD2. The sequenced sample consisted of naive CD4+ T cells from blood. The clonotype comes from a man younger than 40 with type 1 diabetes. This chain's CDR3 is CASSVVGGGAHAEQFF. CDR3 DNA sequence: TGTGCCAGCAGCGTAGTCGGGGGGGGCGCGCACGCTGAGCAGTTCTTC.